The clone carrying this T cell receptor beta chain has just one count. Antigen unknown. Vbeta (60) and Jbeta (13) primers were used in the PCR. Only in-frame clones appear in the TCRdb table, and some are missing; sequencing was by immunoSEQ multiplex PCR. The top ten clones hold around 1.7% of a sample with 190,000 or so clones, 80% to 85% of them seen once. This sample was included in a study of cytomegalovirus exposure and HLA in healthy donors. Study outcomes and limitations: Among TCR beta chains, those listed as cytomegalovirus-associated numbered about 160. Later analysis revealed greater clonal expansion in HLA-associated TCR beta chains than in equally common others. It was assumed in the presence/absence analyses that sequencing depth was roughly uniform across donors.

The CDR3 totals 17 residues. The trim removed 2 bases at V and 9 bases at J, leaving 13 bases unmatched. In germline, CDR1 is SGHTA, CDR2 FQGNSA. This receptor was identified in a man aged 50 to 60 in good health and CMV-seronegative. The specimen sequenced was PBMCs. The chain carries TRBV7-2 and TRBJ2-1; TRBD2 agrees at 10 bases. CDR3: CASSLRSPSGSLVEQFF. CDR3 DNA sequence: TGTGCCAGCAGCTTACGGAGCCCTAGCGGGAGTTTGGTTGAGCAGTTCTTC.